A single sample gave rise to the 5 T cell receptor beta chains below, sequenced in a study of T cells in Graves' hyperthyroidism and ophthalmopathy. RNA transcripts gave rise to amplified TCR beta CDR3 regions. When the TCR CDR3 underwent first-round RT-PCR, the HTBI primer set was used. TCRdb re-analysed the multiplex PCR reads in MiXCR, keeping a single row per CDR3 protein. Of under 400,000 distinct CDR3 sequences in the sample, approximately 25% were seen once. The sequenced sample consisted of blood. These receptors were obtained from a man aged 50 to 60 with Graves' hyperthyroidism.

The chain uses TRBV2 and TRBJ2-3, with D unresolved. V lost 2 bases and J 1 base, leaving 4 bases between the germline ends. The CDR3 has 13 amino acids. The germline V gene has CDR1 SNHLY and CDR2 FYNNEI. CDR3 DNA: TGTGCCAGCAGTGAATGGGGCACAGATACGCAGTATTTT. It specifies CASSEWGTDTQYF.

This clonotype was found a few times. The rearrangement links TRBV24-1 to TRBJ2-3, with D possibly called TRBD1 or TRBD2 (5 bases each). Germline CDR1 reads KGHDR; CDR2 reads SFDVKD. The CDR3 loop spans 15 amino acids. Trimming cost V 4 bases and J 2 bases, with 12 bases left between them. CDR3 in amino acids: CATSDGTELTDTQYF. Here the CDR3 DNA reads TGTGCCACCAGTGACGGGACGGAACTCACAGATACGCAGTATTTT.

On this clonotype: A much larger clonotype is one base distant, so this may be a read error. This chain's CDR3 is CASSYTRETTYEQFF. CDR3 sequence (DNA): TGTGCCAGCAGTTACACTAGGGAGACTACCTACGAGCAGTTCTTC. The chain recombines TRBV2 with TRBJ2-1; D is possibly TRBD2 (5 bases). The CDR3 runs to 15 residues. Trimming removed 5 bases at V and 10 bases at J, with 21 bases between. From germline, CDR1 is SNHLY and CDR2 FYNNEI. Combining the CDR3 with reference TRBV2 and TRBJ2-1 gives the whole variable domain EPEVTQTPSHQVTQMGQEVILRCVPISNHLYFYWYRQILGQKVEFLVSFYNNEISEKSEIFDDQFSVERPDGSNFTLKIRSTKLEDSAMYFCASSYTRETTYEQFFGPGTRLTVL.

V usage is TRBV28 and J usage is TRBJ2-4; 7 bases align to TRBD2. Germline V lookup: CDR1 MDHEN, CDR2 SYDVKM. Germline trimming cut 3 bases from V and 4 bases from J; bases unmatched to any gene: 9. The CDR3 consists of 16 residues. The CDR3, as DNA: TGTGCCAGCAGTTTGGTGGCTAGCGGTAGTAAAAACATTCAGTACTTC. Its protein product is CASSLVASGSKNIQYF.

This chain links TRBV7-2 with TRBJ1-6; tentative D call: TRBD1 (5 bases). Germline CDR1 SGHTA, CDR2 FQGNSA. The CDR3 length is 14 residues. V was trimmed by 3 bases and J by 7 bases, leaving 10 bases between them. The CDR3 DNA follows: TGTGCCAGCAGCTTGCAGGGTAACAATTCACCCCTCCACTTT. Protein: CASSLQGNNSPLHF.